This T cell receptor (beta chain) was observed in a study of control samples from healthy donors and cancer patients. The germline gives CDR1 LNHDA, CDR2 SQIVND (reference sequence). This CDR3 is 17 amino acids long. V trimming: 5 bases; J trimming: 3 bases; junction bases outside the gene matches: 12. Some clones are missing from TCRdb's copy, which holds only in-frame ones; the method was immunoSEQ multiplex PCR. The table records approximately 150,000 clones, about 95% of them present only once. This TCR derives from a man aged 55-75 years with colorectal cancer. The chain links TRBV19 to TRBJ2-7; TRBD1 matches 11 bases. The specimen was PBMCs. In DNA, the CDR3 is TGTGCCAGTAGTCCAGCCAAGACCGGGACAGGGGGCTACGAGCAGTACTTC. It yields the protein CASSPAKTGTGGYEQYF. The whole variable domain, remainder taken from reference TRBV19 and TRBJ2-7, is DGGITQSPKYLFRKEGQNVTLSCEQNLNHDAMYWYRQDPGQGLRLIYYSQIVNDFQKGDIAEGYSVSREKKESFPLTVTSAQKNPTAFYLCASSPAKTGTGGYEQYFGPGTRLTVT.